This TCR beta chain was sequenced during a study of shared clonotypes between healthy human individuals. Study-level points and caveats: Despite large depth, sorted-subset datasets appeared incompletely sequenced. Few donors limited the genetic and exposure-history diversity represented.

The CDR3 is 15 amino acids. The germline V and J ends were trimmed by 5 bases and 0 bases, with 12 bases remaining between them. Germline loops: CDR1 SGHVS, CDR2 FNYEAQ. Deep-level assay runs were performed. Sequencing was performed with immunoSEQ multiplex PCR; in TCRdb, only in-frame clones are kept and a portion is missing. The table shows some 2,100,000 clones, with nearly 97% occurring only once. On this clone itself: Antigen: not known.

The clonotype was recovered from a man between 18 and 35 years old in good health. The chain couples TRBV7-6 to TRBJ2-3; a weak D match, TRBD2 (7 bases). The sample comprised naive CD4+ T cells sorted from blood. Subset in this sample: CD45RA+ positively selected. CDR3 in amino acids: CASSPGGHSTDTQYF. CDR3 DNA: TGTGCCAGCAGCCCGGGGGGCCATAGCACAGATACGCAGTATTTT.